This TCR beta chain was sequenced during a study of shared clonotypes between healthy human individuals. Over several immunoSEQ plates, each subset's genomic DNA was distributed in even portions. Method: immunoSEQ multiplex PCR; TCRdb's copy keeps in-frame clones and lacks some. The data show roughly 2 million clones, roughly 95% seen once. Comments on this clone: Its antigen is as yet unknown. Other nucleotide sequences from this sample produce the same CDR3.

From germline, CDR1 is GTSNPN and CDR2 SVGIG (reference sequence). This CDR3 is built from 12 residues. Between the trimmed V and J ends, which lost 2 bases and 0 bases, there was a span of 4 bases. The study, taken as a whole, reports: Generation probabilities of non-shared clonotypes were lower (relative to those shared by all four donors).

Terminally differentiated effector memory CD45RA+ cells were left out of the naive CD8 fraction, which was CD45RO-negative and positively selected for CCR7. V and J are TRBV30 and TRBJ1-1; no reliable D call. The receptor was isolated from a man aged 18 to 35 in good health. Specimen: naive CD8+ T cells sorted from blood. The CDR3 protein is CAWSRLNTEAFF. CDR3 coding DNA: TGTGCCTGGAGTAGGCTGAACACTGAAGCTTTCTTT.